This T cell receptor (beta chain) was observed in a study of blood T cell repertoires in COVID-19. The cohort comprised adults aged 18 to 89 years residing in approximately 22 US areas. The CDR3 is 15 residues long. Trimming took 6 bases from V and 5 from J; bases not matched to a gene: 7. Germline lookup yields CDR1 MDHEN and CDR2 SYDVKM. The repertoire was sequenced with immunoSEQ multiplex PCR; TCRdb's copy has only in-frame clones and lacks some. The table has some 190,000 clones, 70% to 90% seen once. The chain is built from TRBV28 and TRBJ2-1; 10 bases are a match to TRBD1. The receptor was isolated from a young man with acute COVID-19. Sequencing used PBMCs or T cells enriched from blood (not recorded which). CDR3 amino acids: CASSQGDRGHNEQFF. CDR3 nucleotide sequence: TGTGCCAGCAGCCAAGGGGACAGGGGACACAATGAGCAGTTCTTC. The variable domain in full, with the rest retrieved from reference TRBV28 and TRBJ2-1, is DVKVTQSSRYLVKRTGEKVFLECVQDMDHENMFWYRQDPGLGLRLIYFSYDVKMKEKGDIPEGYSVSREKKERFSLILESASTNQTSMYLCASSQGDRGHNEQFFGPGTRLTVL.